Presented here are 14 T cell receptor beta chains from one specimen sequenced in a study of neurological immune-mediated disorders (dated 2019 in TCRdb). Receptors were amplified or captured by 5' RACE. The reads were generated on an Illumina HiSeq 2500. In TCRdb, the public reads were trimmed at Q25 with fastp and aligned with MiXCR, with productive beta chains retained. Each CDR3 protein appears once, grouped with its most common genes and DNA. The sample has about 66,000 distinct CDR3 sequences on record, less than 5.5% of them singletons. The top ten hold 6.5% to 7.5% of the sample. The sequenced material came from PBMCs. The source is a man younger than 40 with multiple sclerosis.

Ten or more counts support this clonotype. V and J are TRBV7-9 and TRBJ1-4; a weak D match, TRBD1 (6 bases). Germline V gene sequence: CDR1 SEHNR, CDR2 FQNEAQ (reference sequence). The CDR3 sequence is 14 residues long. The V end lost 3 bases, the J end lost 4 bases, and 9 bases lay between the germline ends. The CDR3 sequence: CASSFGQFNEKLFF. In DNA, the CDR3 is TGTGCCAGCAGCTTTGGACAGTTTAATGAAAAACTGTTTTTT.

There are many counts of this clonotype. This chain links TRBV29-1 with TRBJ2-5, with D perhaps matching TRBD1 (6 bases). Germline V lookup: CDR1 SQVTM, CDR2 ANQGSEA. This CDR3 region has 14 residues. Trimming pared 7 bases from V and 1 base from J, leaving 16 bases between. In DNA form, the CDR3 reads TGCAGCGGACGGAGGCAGGGGTCCCAAGAGACCCAGTACTTC. This translates into CSGRRQGSQETQYF.

This clonotype was detected ten times or more. The J gene is TRBJ1-5, the V gene TRBV7-6; D gene uncertain. CDR1 and CDR2 (germline): SGHVS, FNYEAQ. The CDR3 consists of 13 residues. V was cut by 5 bases and J by 5 bases, with 10 bases left in between. The CDR3 spells CASSVGNYQPQHF. CDR3 DNA sequence: TGTGCCAGCAGCGTGGGTAACTATCAGCCCCAGCATTTT. Full variable domain (rest looked up from reference TRBV7-6 and TRBJ1-5): GAGVSQSPRYKVTKRGQDVALRCDPISGHVSLYWYRQALGQGPEFLTYFNYEAQQDKSGLPNDRFSAERPEGSISTLTIQRTEQRDSAMYRCASSVGNYQPQHFGDGTRLSIL.

This clonotype was recorded at least ten times. This chain joins TRBV2 and TRBJ2-1, with unresolved D. CDR3 size: 12 residues. The V gene lost 6 bases and the J gene lost 9 bases, with 12 bases spanning the gap. The germline gives CDR1 SNHLY, CDR2 FYNNEI. The chain's CDR3 is CASSPDVGEQFF. Written as DNA, the CDR3 is TGTGCCAGCAGCCCCGATGTTGGTGAGCAGTTCTTC.

This clonotype was seen a few times. The chain carries TRBV29-1 and TRBJ2-3, with no clear D. Deletions cut 7 bases from V and 8 bases from J, with 19 bases between. The CDR3 has 13 residues. CDR1 and CDR2 from the germline V gene are SQVTM and ANQGSEA. The CDR3 is CSASAGSQTTQYF. The CDR3 nucleotides are TGCAGCGCCTCCGCCGGCTCCCAGACTACGCAGTATTTT.

This clonotype was seen at least ten times. This sequence joins TRBV6-6 and TRBJ2-3; D ambiguous. The germline CDR1 and CDR2 sequences are MNHNY and SVGAGI (reference sequence). This CDR3 has 16 residues. V was cut by 0 bases and J by 2 bases, with 12 bases left in between. The CDR3 reads CASSYSQVDLTDTQYF. As DNA, the CDR3 is TGTGCCAGCAGTTACTCGCAAGTAGACCTCACAGATACGCAGTATTTT.

This clonotype was seen at least ten times. The chain employs TRBV4-1 and TRBJ2-3; the D is unclear. The germline gives CDR1 MGHRA, CDR2 YSYEKL. Trimming cost V 2 bases and J 14 bases, with 20 bases left between them. This CDR3 is built from 14 residues. CDR3 residues: CASSQPGRVLGRYF. CDR3 DNA sequence: TGCGCCAGCAGCCAACCTGGTAGGGTCCTGGGTCGGTATTTT.

This clonotype was found a few times. The chain couples TRBV7-9 to TRBJ1-5; D call uncertain. The CDR3 runs to 13 residues. Trimming removed 3 bases at V and 2 bases at J, with 5 bases between. Germline assignment: CDR1 SEHNR and CDR2 FQNEAQ (reference sequence). The CDR3 DNA sequence: TGTGCCAGCAGCTTTAACGGCAATCAGCCCCAGCATTTT. Translating it yields CASSFNGNQPQHF.

In its sample, this clonotype was seen many times. The V and J genes are TRBV24-1 and TRBJ2-3, with a weak D call TRBD2 (7 bases). The CDR3 is 14 amino acids. The germline gives CDR1 KGHDR, CDR2 SFDVKD. Trimming cost V 9 bases and J 1 base, with 13 bases left between them. The CDR3 loop is CATGGGRGTDTQYF. The CDR3 nucleotides are TGTGCCACCGGGGGGGGCAGAGGCACAGATACGCAGTATTTT.

This clonotype was seen at least ten times. The chain employs TRBV20-1 and TRBJ1-5; 9 positions agree with TRBD1. The ends lost 6 bases at V and 4 bases at J; junction bases unmatched: 1. There are 12 residues in the CDR3. Looked up from germline, CDR1 is DFQATT and CDR2 is SNEGSKA (reference sequence). The DNA for the CDR3 is TGCAGTGCCGGACAGGGGAATCAGCCCCAGCATTTT. Encoded protein: CSAGQGNQPQHF.

This chain joins TRBV7-9 and TRBJ1-4; no definite D call. Trimming cost V 2 bases and J 7 bases, with 11 bases left between them. The CDR3 loop spans 14 amino acids. Per the germline V gene, CDR1 is SEHNR and CDR2 is FQNEAQ (reference sequence). CDR3 residues: CASSLKSGVEKLFF. Written as DNA, the CDR3 is TGTGCCAGCAGCTTAAAGTCCGGGGTTGAAAAACTGTTTTTT.

Ten or more counts support this clonotype. This chain uses TRBV5-1 with TRBJ1-3, with D maybe TRBD1 (5 bases). The CDR3 covers 15 residues. Per the germline V gene, CDR1 is SGHRS and CDR2 is YFSETQ. The ends were cut back, 4 bases at V and 4 bases at J, with 15 bases in the middle. The CDR3 nucleotides read TGCGCCAGCAGCACAGCCGGGACCTCCGGAAACACCATATATTTT. Its translation: CASSTAGTSGNTIYF.

In this sample, this clonotype turned up many times. The rearrangement uses TRBV5-1 and TRBJ2-5, with 7 bases lining up with TRBD1. The CDR3 loop spans 14 amino acids. The V gene's germline CDR1 is SGHRS and CDR2 YFSETQ. V was clipped by 7 bases and J by 2 bases; unmatched bases: 8. The CDR3 reads CASRQGHGQETQYF. The CDR3 DNA reads TGCGCCAGCCGACAGGGCCATGGTCAAGAGACCCAGTACTTC.

This clonotype was seen ten or more times. The chain links TRBV20-1 to TRBJ2-6; D unresolved. Per germline, CDR1 DFQATT and CDR2 SNEGSKA (reference sequence). Deletions cut 1 base from V and 0 bases from J, with 10 bases between. This CDR3 is built from 16 residues. In DNA form, the CDR3 reads TGCAGTGCTAGAGGGAAAACAGACTCTGGGGCCAACGTCCTGACTTTC. Translating it yields CSARGKTDSGANVLTF.